These 17 T cell receptor beta chains came from one sample sequenced in a study of human T cells and chemical hapten exposure. Regarding time point: pre-sensitization, week 0. The treatment is: therapeutic diphenylcyclopropenone sensitization with weekly scalp DPC. Each CDR3 protein is one row after TCRdb ran MiXCR on the RACE reads. In the table there are about 60,000 distinct CDR3 sequences, about 10% of which are singletons. Sequencing used whole blood, obtained in connection with sensitization to the hapten diphenylcyclopropenone (DPC). The source of these receptors is a woman in her thirties or forties with alopecia areata. Some clones in this sample may be carry-over from other donors' samples.

V and J are TRBV7-3 and TRBJ1-1, with a weak D call TRBD1 (6 bases). Germline CDR1 SGHTA, CDR2 FQGTGA. V was trimmed by 5 bases and J by 7 bases, leaving 14 bases between them. CDR3 length equals 13 residues. The CDR3 DNA reads TGTGCCAGCAGCCCCTCCAGGGGAGGTGAAGCTTTCTTT. This codes for CASSPSRGGEAFF.

The chain carries TRBV7-6 and TRBJ1-1, with TRBD1 as a possible D gene (5 bases). The V end lost 4 bases, the J end lost 1 base, and 19 bases lay between the germline ends. The germline CDR1 and CDR2 sequences are SGHVS and FNYEAQ. This CDR3 has 17 residues. The CDR3 DNA sequence: TGTGCCAGCAGCTCAAAGCCGTTCGACAGTACGAACACTGAAGCTTTCTTT. This gives the protein CASSSKPFDSTNTEAFF.

This chain links TRBV3-1 with TRBJ2-7, with TRBD2 matching over 8 bases. The germline V gene has CDR1 LGHDT and CDR2 YNNKEL (reference sequence). The CDR3 consists of 15 residues. The V and J ends lost 5 bases and 0 bases, in that order; junction bases with no gene match: 6. This CDR3 is CASSEAGALSYEQYF. The CDR3 DNA reads TGTGCCAGCAGCGAAGCGGGGGCCCTCTCCTACGAGCAGTACTTC.

This clonotype was detected many times. This rearrangement joins TRBV3-1 to TRBJ1-2, with 7 nucleotides matching TRBD1. The V segment lost 5 bases and the J segment 4 bases; nucleotides outside the gene matches: 10. CDR3 length: 15 amino acids. The germline gives CDR1 LGHDT, CDR2 YNNKEL (reference sequence). The CDR3 sequence: CASSKRQGYSYGYTF. DNA of the CDR3: TGTGCCAGCAGCAAACGACAGGGATATAGCTATGGCTACACCTTC.

This clonotype was seen only a few times. The junction does not match germline at one end; this may be a read error. V is TRBV7-7 and J is TRBJ2-2; no definite D call. Germline V gene data show CDR1 as SSHAT and CDR2 as FNYEAQ (reference sequence). CDR3 size: 16 residues. CDR3 loop: CASSLVGPGNTGELFF. Here the CDR3 DNA reads TGTGCTAGCAGCTTAGTCGGGCCAGGGAACACCGGGGAGCTGTTTTTT.

A few counts support this clonotype. V gene TRBV20-1 combines with J gene TRBJ2-1; D might be TRBD2 (5 bases). Germline lookup yields CDR1 DFQATT and CDR2 SNEGSKA (reference sequence). This CDR3 is built from 14 residues. The V end lost 3 bases, the J end lost 10 bases, and 19 bases lay between the germline ends. The CDR3 region is CSARGYDSGNEQFF. The DNA for the CDR3 is TGCAGTGCTAGGGGGTACGATTCGGGGAACGAGCAGTTCTTC.

The rearrangement joins TRBV4-2 to TRBJ2-3; 11 nucleotides line up with TRBD2. Germline V gene sequence: CDR1 LGHNA, CDR2 YNFKEQ. The CDR3 has 17 residues. Germline trimming cut 3 bases from V and 0 bases from J; bases unmatched to any gene: 5. CDR3 bases: TGTGCCAGCAGCCAGTTGCTAGCGGGGGGAAGCACAGATACGCAGTATTTT. Translation gives CASSQLLAGGSTDTQYF.

The chain carries TRBV7-6 and TRBJ1-4, with D maybe TRBD1 (5 bases). Germline CDR1 SGHVS, CDR2 FNYEAQ. The V end lost 4 bases, the J end lost 7 bases, and 10 bases lay between the germline ends. The CDR3 consists of 13 residues. This chain's CDR3 is CASSSQGVEKLFF. CDR3 in DNA: TGTGCCAGCAGCTCGCAGGGAGTTGAAAAACTGTTTTTT.

This clonotype was seen only a few times. Written as DNA, the CDR3 is TGTGCCAGCAGAGACACAGCCAGAGGTATAGGTGAGCAGTTCTTC. As protein: CASRDTARGIGEQFF. The genes are TRBV6-6 and TRBJ2-1; no definite D call. Germline loops: CDR1 MNHNY, CDR2 SVGAGI (reference sequence). The length of the CDR3 is 15 residues. With 6 bases removed from V and 9 bases from J, the gap between germline ends came to 21 bases.

This clonotype was counted many times. The DNA for the CDR3 is TGTGCCAGCAGCCAAGATCCCGGACTAGCGCCATACGAGCAGTACTTC. This translates into CASSQDPGLAPYEQYF. The chain carries TRBV4-2 and TRBJ2-7, with 9 bases lining up with TRBD2. Germline assignment: CDR1 LGHNA and CDR2 YNFKEQ. The CDR3 runs 16 residues. Losses at the gene ends were 0 bases for V and 4 bases for J; bases not matched to a gene: 7.

This clonotype has a count of ten or more. V is TRBV5-5 and J is TRBJ1-5; D uncertain. CDR3 length: 15 amino acids. V was cut by 4 bases and J by 4 bases, with 15 bases left in between. Germline V gene lookup returns CDR1 SGHKS and CDR2 YYEKEE (reference sequence). The CDR3 region is CASSPRAQLNQPQHF. The DNA of the CDR3 is TGTGCCAGCAGCCCTCGGGCCCAACTTAATCAGCCCCAGCATTTT.

The chain's CDR3 is CASSSPVGATPWYNEQFF. The CDR3 DNA reads TGCGCCAGCAGCTCCCCCGTTGGGGCGACCCCCTGGTACAATGAGCAGTTCTTC. The chain recombines TRBV5-1 with TRBJ2-1, with a tentative D call TRBD1 (5 bases). The CDR3 sequence is 18 residues long. Trimming left V 3 bases short and J 4 bases short, with 23 bases between. Per germline, CDR1 SGHRS and CDR2 YFSETQ.

Notes on this clonotype: A much larger clone lies a single base off, so this may be a read error. The chain carries TRBV19 and TRBJ2-1; TRBD2 aligns across 10 bases. This CDR3 comprises 13 residues. The germline CDR1 and CDR2 sequences are LNHDA and SQIVND (reference sequence). Losses at the gene ends were 6 bases for V and 12 bases for J; bases not matched to a gene: 8. CDR3 protein: CASRQRGGYAQFF. The CDR3 DNA sequence: TGTGCCAGTAGGCAGCGGGGGGGGTATGCGCAGTTCTTC.

This clonotype was seen ten or more times. This rearrangement joins TRBV6-2 or TRBV6-3 to TRBJ1-2; no clear D. Germline CDR1 is MNHEY and CDR2 is SVGEGT. The CDR3 is made up of 14 amino acids. V was clipped by 0 bases and J by 2 bases, with 7 bases between them. CDR3 sequence reads: CASSYSEVNYGYTF. CDR3 DNA: TGTGCCAGCAGTTACTCGGAAGTGAACTATGGCTACACCTTC.

Many counts were recorded for this clonotype. The chain joins TRBV9 to TRBJ1-1; D is uncertain. CDR1 and CDR2 from the germline V gene are SGDLS and YYNGEE. The CDR3 runs to 13 residues. V was clipped by 3 bases and J by 1 base, with 7 bases between them. The DNA of the CDR3 is TGTGCCAGCAGCGCGCTAGAGAACACTGAAGCTTTCTTT. Protein sequence: CASSALENTEAFF.

In its sample, this clonotype was seen many times. The chain combines TRBV11-2 with TRBJ2-6; D uncertain. Germline V gene lookup returns CDR1 SGHAT and CDR2 FQNNGV. The CDR3 has 15 amino acids. The germline V and J ends were trimmed by 5 bases and 0 bases, with 8 bases remaining between them. CDR3 sequence: CASSPPPSGANVLTF. CDR3 in DNA: TGTGCCAGCAGCCCCCCCCCCTCTGGGGCCAACGTCCTGACTTTC.

This chain connects TRBV29-1 to TRBJ2-1; TRBD2 might be the D (6 bases). Germline lookup yields CDR1 SQVTM and CDR2 ANQGSEA. This CDR3 region has 11 residues. V shed 7 bases and J shed 9 bases, with 13 bases lying between them. CDR3 in amino acids: CSGDRRAEQFF. The CDR3 nucleotides read TGCAGCGGTGACCGGAGGGCTGAGCAGTTCTTC.